This T cell receptor (beta chain) was obtained from a study of human T cells and chemical hapten exposure (dated by TCRdb to the early 2020s). For the study in its entirety: For sensitization, 2% DPC in acetone was applied to an approximately 2 cm by approximately 2 cm area of upper inner arm skin. Throughout the study period of around 24 weeks, patients also received therapeutic DPC doses to the scalp every week. Patch testing on the upper back used Finn chambers containing 0.01% DPC, with scoring done after 6 days according to International Contact Dermatitis Research Group standards. Most of the patients in the cohort were female, and the cohort covered alopecia areata with under or over 50% scalp involvement, alopecia totalis and alopecia universalis. Libraries were pooled for sequencing, and per-sample TCR yields varied mainly because of small differences in library volumes within the pool. Peripheral blood TCR repertoire changes were tracked in vivo in alopecia patients during primary and secondary sensitization to the hapten diphenylcyclopropenone (DPC). Blood was sampled from patients pre-sensitization (week 0) and at 2, 6 and about 24 weeks after DPC sensitization. Twenty-nine alopecia patients gave blood for TCR sequencing at one to four time points (pre-sensitization, 2, 6 and 24 weeks). Study-wide conclusions, independent of this receptor: DPC sensitization did not change the number of TCRs with a frequency above 1 in 1000, and there was no evidence of changes in global repertoire structure. Repeated subsampling changed both the strength of the expansion versus patch-test correlation and the threshold at which the correlation became significant. Because every patient had alopecia, a presumed autoimmune disease, the patients' immune response might differ from that of healthy individuals. Expanded TCRs formed significantly more large CDR3 similarity clusters than pre-sensitization or healthy control sets, consistent with antigen-driven responses. A positive correlation was found between the number of PT1 expanded TCRs and patch test score, with significance reached at thresholds 8, 16 and 32 but not 4.

The CDR3 runs 15 amino acids, cysteine and phenylalanine included. CDR3 DNA is the only sequence kept; it has 45 bases, read in frame from the first base. Via the germline V gene, CDR1 is KGHSH and CDR2 LQKENI. At the junction V is shortened by 2 bases and J by 3 bases; bases outside the gene matches: 4. Reading the label with the study, this specimen's time point is: patch test 1, 2 weeks after DPC sensitization. The intended sense of this specimen's treatment or condition label: therapeutic diphenylcyclopropenone sensitization with weekly scalp DPC. At each patch-test visit, blood was drawn before the patch test was applied. Patients were considered eligible if aged 18 to 70, diagnosed with alopecia and deemed suitable for DPC therapy, and patients were excluded if pregnant. Total RNA was extracted from unfractionated whole blood collected in Tempus Blood RNA tubes. Receptor amplification or capture employed RACE. Sequencing instrument: NextSeq 500. During library preparation, unique molecular identifiers were attached to individual cDNA molecules so that TCRs could be counted in a quantitative, reproducible way. From each blood RNA sample, both TCR alpha and TCR beta chains were sequenced. In the original analysis: Samples had a median of about 96,000 TCRs, with a range from about 23,224 to 750,000. The Decombinator software suite was used to annotate the V, J and CDR3 of the TCR reads. For PS versus PT1 abundance plots, all samples were subsampled to the same number of TCRs (28,000). TCRs were defined as expanded if absent before sensitization and observed at least eight times at the 2-week time point. TCRdb reworked the public reads: Q25 trimming with fastp, MiXCR clone assembly, productive beta chains retained. CDR3 protein sequences are deduplicated, and each keeps its most common genes and DNA. Here the V and J calls rest on TCRdb's processing, not on the authors' analysis. The sample has just under 350,000 distinct CDR3 sequences on record, approximately 6.3% of them singletons. The biggest ten clones account for roughly 8% of the sample.

To note about this clonotype: No cognate antigen has been identified for it. No clone much larger than this one lies a single base away; base qualities are absent.

The sequence is built from TRBV18 and TRBJ2-1, with 7 junctional bases fitting TRBD2. The sample here was whole blood, taken in connection with sensitization to the hapten diphenylcyclopropenone (DPC). The TCR originated in a young woman with alopecia areata. Some clones in this sample may be carry-over from other donors' samples. The DNA sequence is as follows: TGTGCCAGCTCACCAGGGGCGGGGGACTACAATGAGCAGTTCTTC. It is translated as CASSPGAGDYNEQFF.